What follows are 25 T cell receptor beta chains derived from one specimen sequenced in a study of human T cells and chemical hapten exposure. One entry per CDR3 protein, called by TCRdb with MiXCR from the 5' RACE reads. The sample gives 110,000 or so distinct CDR3 sequences, approximately 19% of which show up once; 2.5% to 3.5% is in the top ten. Before extraction, the whole blood was not fractionated, and total RNA was taken from it. The receptors were sampled from a human donor in good health.

The rearrangement uses TRBV11-2 and TRBJ1-1, with 8 positions matching TRBD1. V was pared by 3 bases and J by 4 bases, with 13 bases of the junction left unmatched. The CDR3 totals 17 residues. The germline V gene encodes CDR1 SGHAT and CDR2 FQNNGV. The CDR3 region has the DNA TGTGCCAGCAGCTTGGGGGGGCCAGGGGGCCGTCCCACTGAAGCTTTCTTT. Its translation: CASSLGGPGGRPTEAFF.

CDR3 region: CASSYEGTVNTGELFF. The CDR3 bases are TGTGCCAGCAGTTACGAGGGGACAGTGAACACCGGGGAGCTGTTTTTT. The chain carries TRBV6-5 and TRBJ2-2; 7 bases match TRBD1. This CDR3 contains 16 residues. Germline-derived CDR1 and CDR2 are MNHEY and SVGAGI. Trimming took 2 bases from V and 1 from J; bases not matched to a gene: 4.

The chain recombines TRBV5-1 with TRBJ1-3, with D hard to call. V was shortened by 0 bases and J by 2 bases, with 15 bases between the two germline ends. Germline values: CDR1 SGHRS, CDR2 YFSETQ. CDR3 length: 17 amino acids. The CDR3 sequence is CASSLESTVQTGNTIYF. The DNA of the CDR3 is TGCGCCAGCAGCTTGGAGTCGACGGTACAGACTGGAAACACCATATATTTT.

Many counts were recorded for this clonotype. The V and J genes are TRBV28 and TRBJ2-1; D uncertain. Germline CDR1 MDHEN, CDR2 SYDVKM. V was cut by 4 bases and J by 6 bases, with 4 bases left in between. The CDR3 extends over 11 amino acids. CDR3 residues: CASSYANEQFF. The CDR3 region has the DNA TGTGCCAGCAGTTATGCCAATGAGCAGTTCTTC.

This clonotype occurred many times. The V gene is TRBV7-3, the J gene TRBJ2-5; TRBD2 matches at 7 bases. Germline values: CDR1 SGHTA, CDR2 FQGTGA. V lost 5 bases and J lost 5; bases outside the gene matches: 8. The CDR3 is made up of 14 amino acids. The CDR3 DNA reads TGTGCCAGCAGCCCGACGGGGGGAGGGGAGACCCAGTACTTC. It is translated as CASSPTGGGETQYF.

This rearrangement joins TRBV24-1 to TRBJ2-1; D is perhaps TRBD2 (5 bases). Trimming shortened V by 6 bases and J by 9 bases, and 11 bases separated the two germline ends. The CDR3 runs 12 residues. The germline V gene encodes CDR1 KGHDR and CDR2 SFDVKD. The CDR3: CATSRLAGEQFF. As DNA, the CDR3 is TGTGCCACCAGTCGTCTAGCTGGTGAGCAGTTCTTC.

This clonotype has only a few counts. The chain has TRBV6-4 and TRBJ2-3; D is perhaps TRBD2 (5 bases). Trimming removed 3 bases at V and 2 bases at J, with 12 bases between. The CDR3 length is 15 residues. Germline assignment: CDR1 MRHNA and CDR2 SNTAGT. Here the CDR3 reads CASSEASSATDTQYF. In DNA form, the CDR3 reads TGTGCCAGCAGTGAGGCTAGCTCGGCCACAGATACGCAGTATTTT.

There are a few counts of this clonotype. This rearrangement joins TRBV6-6 to TRBJ2-7; D possibly corresponds to TRBD1 (5 bases). The V and J ends lost 0 bases and 0 bases respectively, with 9 bases between them. From germline, CDR1 is MNHNY and CDR2 SVGAGI (reference sequence). The CDR3 totals 15 residues. This chain's CDR3 is CASSYSIGVSYEQYF. Written as DNA, the CDR3 is TGTGCCAGCAGTTACTCGATAGGGGTCTCCTACGAGCAGTACTTC.

The J gene is TRBJ2-5, the V gene TRBV5-6; 13 bases match TRBD2. The CDR3 consists of 18 residues. V shed 6 bases, J shed 2 bases, and the junction held 13 bases outside the gene matches. The germline CDR1 and CDR2 sequences are SGHDT and YYEEEE. The DNA of the CDR3 is TGTGCCAGCAACCCTCGCGGACTAGCGGGAGCGTATCAAGAGACCCAGTACTTC. Amino acids: CASNPRGLAGAYQETQYF.

This clonotype was picked up a small number of times. At one of its ends the junction is not consistent with the germline gene, which may arise from a read error. This sequence joins TRBV6-6 and TRBJ2-7, with TRBD2 as a possible D gene (6 bases). Germline CDR1 MNHNY, CDR2 SVGAGI (reference sequence). The CDR3 runs to 15 residues. CDR3 in amino acids: CASSDSAGTDYEQYF. CDR3 sequence (DNA): TGTGCCAGCAGTGACTCGGCCGGGACTGACTACGAGCAGTACTTC.

The genes are TRBV24-1 and TRBJ2-1; D is tentatively TRBD1 or TRBD2 (5 bases each). The CDR3 consists of 11 residues. Germline V gene lookup returns CDR1 KGHDR and CDR2 SFDVKD. V was pared by 3 bases and J by 14 bases, with 10 bases between. The CDR3 nucleotides are TGTGCCACCAGTGATCGGGACCGGAAGTTCTTC. Its protein is CATSDRDRKFF.

The table lists this clonotype with a few counts. The chain combines TRBV2 with TRBJ2-6; 9 positions match TRBD1. Germline V gives CDR1 SNHLY, CDR2 FYNNEI. This CDR3 is built from 18 residues. V gave up 6 bases and J gave up 0 bases; unmatched junction bases: 9. CDR3 in amino acids: CASRRTGVVSSGANVLTF. The CDR3 DNA is TGTGCCAGCAGAAGGACAGGGGTTGTGAGCTCTGGGGCCAACGTCCTGACTTTC.

Ten or more counts support this clonotype. J is TRBJ1-6 and V is TRBV6-1, with D possibly matching TRBD1 (6 bases). Trimming took 6 bases from V and 7 from J, leaving 16 bases between them. Germline values: CDR1 MNHNS, CDR2 SASEGT. There are 15 residues in the CDR3. For the CDR3, the DNA is TGTGCCAGCAGAGCAGGGGCGAGCGGGAATTCACCCCTCCACTTT. As protein: CASRAGASGNSPLHF.

Worth noting for this clonotype: The junction and the germline gene differ at one end; a read error may be behind it. CDR3 in amino acids: CASSSSPPGTAAGANVLTF. CDR3 sequence (DNA): TGTGCTAGCAGTTCCTCCCCCCCCGGGACAGCGGCTGGGGCCAACGTCCTGACTTTC. This chain links TRBV7-7 with TRBJ2-6; 7 nucleotides agree with TRBD1. The germline V gene has CDR1 SSHAT and CDR2 FNYEAQ (reference sequence). The CDR3 has 19 residues.

This chain connects TRBV19 to TRBJ1-5; D possibly corresponds to TRBD1 (6 bases). The V gene lost 3 bases and the J gene lost 11 bases, with 23 bases spanning the gap. Per the germline V gene, CDR1 is LNHDA and CDR2 is SQIVND (reference sequence). The CDR3 contains 16 residues. The CDR3 loop is CASSIGGTRRRWSQHF. CDR3 DNA: TGTGCCAGTAGTATCGGGGGGACACGGAGGAGGTGGTCCCAGCATTTT.

The chain uses TRBV20-1 and TRBJ1-1, with a possible D match to TRBD1 (6 bases). This CDR3 comprises 16 residues. Germline loops: CDR1 DFQATT, CDR2 SNEGSKA (reference sequence). V gave up 3 bases and J gave up 5 bases, with 22 bases separating them. CDR3 sequence reads: CSASGATGTRGTEAFF. CDR3 nucleotides: TGCAGTGCTAGCGGGGCGACAGGCACCCGGGGGACTGAAGCTTTCTTT.

This clonotype has more than one count but fewer than ten. V usage is TRBV6-5 and J usage is TRBJ2-7, with D possibly being TRBD2 (5 bases). Trimming pared 5 bases from V and 3 bases from J, leaving 17 bases between. From germline, CDR1 is MNHEY and CDR2 SVGAGI. This CDR3 has 15 residues. The CDR3 DNA reads TGTGCCAGCAGTCCTGACGGACTCCTTAACTACGAGCAGTACTTC. Its translation: CASSPDGLLNYEQYF.

The chain joins TRBV6-5 to TRBJ2-3; 13 bases are a match to TRBD2. The trim removed 6 bases at V and 1 base at J, leaving 1 base unmatched. CDR1 is MNHEY, CDR2 SVGAGI, per germline. This CDR3 comprises 15 residues. The CDR3 is CASRGLAGRTDTQYF. The CDR3 region has the DNA TGTGCCAGCAGGGGACTAGCGGGGCGCACAGATACGCAGTATTTT.

This clonotype was counted only a few times. The V gene is TRBV25-1, the J gene TRBJ2-7; TRBD1 aligns across 9 bases. Germline-derived CDR1 and CDR2 are MGHDK and SYGVNS. The CDR3 length is 14 residues. V was pared by 6 bases and J by 2 bases, with 5 bases of the junction left unmatched. CDR3 sequence (DNA): TGTGCCAGCAGAAGGGACAGGGCCCCCTACGAGCAGTACTTC. It yields the protein CASRRDRAPYEQYF.

This clonotype came up a few times. The gene calls are TRBV7-2 and TRBJ2-1, with D perhaps TRBD1 or TRBD2 (5 bases each). Germline loops: CDR1 SGHTA, CDR2 FQGNSA. The germline V and J ends were trimmed by 5 bases and 9 bases, with 17 bases remaining between them. The CDR3 contains 14 residues. CDR3 loop: CASSLNWGGGEQFF. CDR3 nucleotides: TGTGCCAGCAGCCTCAACTGGGGTGGGGGTGAGCAGTTCTTC.

This clonotype was found a few times. The rearrangement links TRBV7-9 to TRBJ2-1; 8 positions match TRBD2. Germline CDR1 and CDR2: SEHNR and FQNEAQ (reference sequence). The length of the CDR3 is 16 residues. V trimming: 6 bases; J trimming: 8 bases; junction bases outside the gene matches: 15. For the CDR3, the DNA is TGTGCCAGCAGTCCGCGCAAGATTACTAGCGGAGATGAGCAGTTCTTC. It yields the protein CASSPRKITSGDEQFF.

The chain employs TRBV29-1 and TRBJ2-5; TRBD2 aligns across 14 bases. Per germline, CDR1 SQVTM and CDR2 ANQGSEA. This CDR3 has 14 residues. Unmatched junction bases numbered 3, after V lost 4 bases and J lost 5 bases. CDR3: CSVGGLAGGETQYF. CDR3 nucleotide sequence: TGCAGCGTTGGAGGACTAGCGGGAGGCGAGACCCAGTACTTC.

This chain connects TRBV29-1 to TRBJ2-3; 9 bases are a match to TRBD2. V shed 6 bases and J 3 bases; nucleotides not matched to a gene: 7. The germline CDR1 and CDR2 sequences are SQVTM and ANQGSEA. CDR3 length: 14 residues. The CDR3 sequence is CSVEREEGTDTQYF. CDR3 DNA: TGCAGCGTGGAGCGGGAGGAGGGTACAGATACGCAGTATTTT.

The chain joins TRBV7-3 to TRBJ1-1, with 12 bases aligning to TRBD1. The CDR3 sequence is 15 residues long. Germline trimming cut 5 bases from V and 2 bases from J; bases unmatched to any gene: 3. The V gene's germline CDR1 is SGHTA and CDR2 FQGTGA. The CDR3 coding sequence is TGTGCCAGCAGCGCGGGGACAGGGGGCAACACTGAAGCTTTCTTT. This encodes CASSAGTGGNTEAFF.

In this sample, this clonotype turned up a few times. The chain has TRBV7-9 and TRBJ1-2, with a tentative D call TRBD1 (5 bases). The V gene's germline CDR1 is SEHNR and CDR2 FQNEAQ (reference sequence). V shed 1 base and J shed 4 bases, with 7 bases lying between them. The CDR3 is made up of 13 amino acids. The CDR3 region has the DNA TGTGCCAGCAGCTTAGAGGACATCTATGGCTACACCTTC. Protein product: CASSLEDIYGYTF.